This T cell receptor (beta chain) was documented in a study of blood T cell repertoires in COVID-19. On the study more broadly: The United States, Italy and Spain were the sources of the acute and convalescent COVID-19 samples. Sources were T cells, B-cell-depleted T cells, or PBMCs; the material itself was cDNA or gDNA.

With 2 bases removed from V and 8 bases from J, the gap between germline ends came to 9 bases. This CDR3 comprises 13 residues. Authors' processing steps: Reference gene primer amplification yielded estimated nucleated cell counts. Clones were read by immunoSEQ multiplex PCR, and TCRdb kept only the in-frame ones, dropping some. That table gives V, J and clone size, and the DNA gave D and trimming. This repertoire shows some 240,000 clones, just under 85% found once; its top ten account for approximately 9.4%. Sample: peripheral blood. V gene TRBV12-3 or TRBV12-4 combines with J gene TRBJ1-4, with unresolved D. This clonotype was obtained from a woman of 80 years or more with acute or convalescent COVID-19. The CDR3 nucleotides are TGTGCCAGCAGTTTAAGCGGACTAGAAAAACTGTTTTTT. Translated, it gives CASSLSGLEKLFF.